Reported below is one T cell receptor (beta chain). The specificity of this receptor is unknown. No quality values exist for individual bases; no much larger clone is one base distant. The data are from a study of shared clonotypes between healthy human individuals (dated by TCRdb to about 2020). Looking at the study overall: The cohort comprised a couple of women and three men aged 18 to 49 years. Per donor, three plates each were used for CD4 naive and CD4 memory, two for CD8 naive, and one for CD8 memory. To estimate repertoire size and how much clonotypes are shared between individuals, the study performed deep sequencing of blood TCR repertoires from a handful of healthy adults. Different laboratories and diverse techniques were used to prepare libraries and sequence TCR repertoires, to increase sequencing depth and limit assay-specific biases. Each donor's leukapheresis produced roughly between roughly 0.85 and 10 billion PBMCs.

Using the deep immunoSEQ assay, TCR CDR3 regions were amplified from genomic DNA by multiplex PCR. Genomic DNA extracted from each cell subset was distributed evenly over all wells of several immunoSEQ 96-well plates, and each plate served as one replicate. For sorted subsets, about 200 ng genomic DNA, equal to 30,000 or so T cell genomes, was loaded into each replicate PCR. Purified libraries were measured with a Qubit 3.0 fluorometer, size-checked on a Bioanalyzer 2100, and measured again with the KAPA Library Quantification kit. Each immunoSEQ 96-well plate was sequenced on its own single-read 150-cycle Illumina NextSeq 550 flow cell. The authors' pipeline ran thus. Because the immunoSEQ output included only junctional sequences and no quality scores, the filtering could not be the same as the filtering used for full-length reads. Sequences were annotated with PyIR, a Python wrapper for IgBLAST v1.9, using IMGT germline references to assign V/J genes and CDR3. Reads with weak V/J assignments (E-value above 1e-6), missing CDR3, stop codons, out-of-frame junctions, or ambiguous translated residues were removed. A V3J clonotype was defined by an identical inferred V gene, J gene, and CDR3 amino acid sequence. Percentage overlap between repertoires was computed as shared unique clonotypes divided by the size of the smaller repertoire. Repertoire richness was assessed with RTK rarefaction, the Chao1 estimator, and Recon v2.1 estimates of unobserved clonotypes. Generation probabilities were computed with OLGA for all TCRbeta clonotypes obtained by the gDNA method from a handful of donors. TCRdb provides this immuneACCESS table in a form limited to in-frame rearrangements. Some clones are lacking; in checked studies, under half of them reflect an unresolved V gene, and why the rest are absent is not known. V and J calls and clone size follow that table, whereas D and trimming were derived from the DNA. Present in this sample are about 770,000 clones, roughly 72% of which were seen just once. Roughly 1.8% of the sample comes from the top ten.

V is cut back by 3 bases and J by 6 bases, with 4 bases in the junction unmatched. CDR1 and CDR2, looked up from the germline V gene, are SNHLY and FYNNEI. From the cysteine up to the phenylalanine, the CDR3 has a length of 14 residues. Just the 42-base CDR3 DNA is kept, in frame starting at base 1. The donors were healthy, HIV-negative adults who had no recently reported acute infections or vaccinations. Every donor was a Caucasian adult living in Nashville, Tennessee, USA. Magnetic negative selection was used to enrich CD4+ T cells, after which naive cells were positively selected on CD45RA and the negative fraction became the memory subset. After blood collection by leukapheresis, PBMCs were isolated using Ficoll-Histopaque density gradient centrifugation and then cryopreserved in the vapor phase of liquid nitrogen. Analytical flow cytometry was used to check the purity and quantity of every magnetically sorted T cell population. Genomic DNA was isolated from every sorted fraction and measured by UV absorbance on a Nanodrop 2000c.

General conclusions and limits of the study: Estimated clonotype richness was generally larger for naive than for memory subsets. Pairwise subsampling indicated that sequencing depth was expected to affect the degree of clonotype sharing among donors. Clonotypes shared by all four sorted-subset donors showed higher generation probabilities than non-shared clonotypes. Rarefaction of sorted-subset datasets indicated incomplete sequencing despite the large sequencing depth. Because the study included only a small number of donors, the genetic and exposure-history diversity represented was limited. Sharing across a few donors was observed for 5% to 6.5% of naive CD4, less than 4% of naive CD8, about 2.3% of memory CD4, and roughly 0.4% of memory CD8 clonotypes. Sampling was limited to blood, and TCR repertoires in tissue likely differ from TCR repertoires in blood.

Sample: memory CD4+ T cells sorted from blood. The cell subset or site label here, explained by the study, means: CD45RA-negative fraction. The rearranged segments are TRBV2 and TRBJ1-5; TRBD1 agrees with 8 junctional bases. This clonotype originated in a woman in her twenties or thirties in good health. CDR3 reads: CASSDRGRSQPQHF. The DNA is TGTGCCAGCAGTGACAGGGGGCGTTCTCAGCCCCAGCATTTT.